Listed here are 28 T cell receptor beta chains from one sample, sequenced in a study of patients and donors after allogeneic stem cell transplantation. TCRdb recomputed calls from the RT-PCR reads with MiXCR, one row per CDR3 protein. Of approximately 200,000 distinct CDR3 sequences in the sample, about 37% are singletons; the top ten hold roughly 12%. The sequenced material came from blood, either unsorted or a sorted T cell fraction (not recorded which). The source of these receptors is a human donor who was either an allogeneic HSCT recipient or a stem cell or donor lymphocyte infusion donor (not recorded which). It is not recorded whose cells these are; they may come from a transplant donor.

The V and J genes are TRBV15 and TRBJ1-2, with no clear D. This CDR3 has 15 residues. Germline CDR1 reads LNHNV; CDR2 reads YYDKDF (reference sequence). V lost 1 base, J lost 0 bases, and 9 bases lay in between. The CDR3 nucleotides read TGTGCCACCAGCAGAGTGCGGGGTTCTAACTATGGCTACACCTTC. Amino acid sequence: CATSRVRGSNYGYTF.

The CDR3 is CASSRRFNTEAFF. Here the CDR3 DNA reads TGTGCCAGCAGCCGCCGGTTTAACACTGAAGCTTTCTTT. The chain employs TRBV6-5 and TRBJ1-1; D remains ambiguous. CDR3 size: 13 residues. Trimming left V 6 bases short and J 2 bases short, with 10 bases between. The germline V gene encodes CDR1 MNHEY and CDR2 SVGAGI.

This clonotype was observed a handful of times. The J gene is TRBJ1-1, the V gene TRBV28; maybe TRBD1 (6 bases). The CDR3 length is 13 residues. Per the germline V gene, CDR1 is MDHEN and CDR2 is SYDVKM. Trimming stripped 6 bases from V and 8 bases from J, with 16 bases between. The CDR3 DNA is TGTGCCAGCAGCCGCCCCAGGGGCCGAGAAGCTTTCTTT. It specifies CASSRPRGREAFF.

The chain joins TRBV10-3 to TRBJ1-5; tentative D call: TRBD1 (6 bases). This CDR3 is built from 13 residues. Trimming removed 4 bases from V and 6 bases from J, with 10 bases in between. CDR1 is ENHRY, CDR2 SYGVKD, per germline. CDR3 sequence reads: CAISAGAAQPQHF. Here the CDR3 DNA reads TGTGCCATCAGTGCAGGGGCGGCTCAGCCCCAGCATTTT.

The rearrangement joins TRBV7-9 to TRBJ1-1, with D tentatively TRBD1 (6 bases). The CDR3 extends over 14 amino acids. V lost 2 bases to trimming and J lost 5 bases, with 12 bases between them. Germline V gene data show CDR1 as SEHNR and CDR2 as FQNEAQ (reference sequence). CDR3 coding DNA: TGTGCCAGCAGCTTAACACAGGGAAGAACTGAAGCTTTCTTT. Translation: CASSLTQGRTEAFF. The entire variable domain, with the rest obtained from reference TRBV7-9 and TRBJ1-1, is as follows: DTGVSQNPRHKITKRGQNVTFRCDPISEHNRLYWYRQTLGQGPEFLTYFQNEAQLEKSRLLSDRFSAERPKGSFSTLEIQRTEQGDSAMYLCASSLTQGRTEAFFGQGTRLTVV.

With regard to this clonotype: Being one base from a much bigger clone, this may be a read error. The chain links TRBV12-3 or TRBV12-4 to TRBJ1-2; D remains unclear. The CDR3 is 14 amino acids. CDR3 region: CASSPGRGRYSYTF. The CDR3, as DNA: TGTGCCAGCAGTCCCGGACGTGGTCGCTATAGCTACACCTTC.

This clonotype was seen only once. The chain has TRBV4-3 and TRBJ1-2; 10 nucleotides line up with TRBD1. The CDR3 is 15 residues long. Germline V lookup: CDR1 LGHNA, CDR2 YSLEER. The J segment lost 10 bases and the V segment lost 3 bases, leaving 11 bases of the junction unmatched. The CDR3 DNA is TGCGCCAGCAGCCAGGATATGGGACAGGGGCTATCCTACACCTTC. It yields the protein CASSQDMGQGLSYTF.

In its sample, this clonotype was seen a few times. The J gene is TRBJ1-1, the V gene TRBV13, with TRBD1 identical over 11 bases. CDR3 length: 16 residues. Germline V gene sequence: CDR1 PRHDT, CDR2 FYEKMQ (reference sequence). V lost 2 bases to trimming and J lost 4 bases; unmatched junction nucleotides: 6. CDR3 sequence: CASSLWTGGGSTEAFF. Written as DNA, the CDR3 is TGTGCCAGCAGCTTATGGACAGGGGGCGGCAGCACTGAAGCTTTCTTT.

This rearrangement joins TRBV12-3 or TRBV12-4 to TRBJ1-1, with D perhaps matching TRBD1 (5 bases). The CDR3 has 12 residues. V dropped 4 bases and J dropped 8 bases, with 11 bases sitting between them. Written as DNA, the CDR3 is TGTGCCAGCAGTTCCTGGGGGGGAGAAGCTTTCTTT. As protein: CASSSWGGEAFF.

This rearrangement joins TRBV5-5 to TRBJ1-1; D perhaps matches TRBD1 (5 bases). From germline, CDR1 is SGHKS and CDR2 YYEKEE (reference sequence). Trimming removed 7 bases from V and 0 bases from J, with 25 bases in between. This CDR3 has 18 amino acids. The CDR3 loop is CASAPFEGSYLMNTEAFF. DNA of the CDR3: TGTGCCAGCGCCCCCTTTGAGGGGAGTTACCTGATGAACACTGAAGCTTTCTTT.

This clonotype was observed once. Lacking the conserved final phenylalanine or tryptophan, this CDR3 likely reflects a read error. The V call is TRBV2, the J call TRBJ1-5; 9 nucleotides line up with TRBD1. Germline assignment: CDR1 SNHLY and CDR2 FYNNEI. The CDR3 extends over 14 amino acids. Trimming removed 8 bases from V and 4 bases from J; junction bases left unmatched: 6. CDR3 bases: TGTGCCAGCCGGGGACAGGGAGGGAATCAGCCCCAGCATTTG. It is translated as CASRGQGGNQPQHL.

This chain links TRBV7-9 with TRBJ2-6, with D tentatively TRBD1 or TRBD2 (5 bases each). Germline CDR1 reads SEHNR; CDR2 reads FQNEAQ (reference sequence). The germline V and J ends were trimmed by 4 bases and 0 bases, with 16 bases remaining between them. The length of the CDR3 is 18 residues. DNA of the CDR3: TGTGCCAGCAGCTCCCCTTGGGACCGAAACTCTGGGGCCAACGTCCTGACTTTC. Protein: CASSSPWDRNSGANVLTF.

This clonotype was observed a handful of times. This chain uses TRBV29-1 with TRBJ1-1; D gene uncertain. The germline V gene has CDR1 SQVTM and CDR2 ANQGSEA. The V and J ends lost 2 bases and 4 bases respectively, with 14 bases between them. This CDR3 is built from 14 residues. The DNA for the CDR3 is TGCAGCGTTGAAAGTCAGGCGGGAGCCACTGAAGCTTTCTTT. Translated, it gives CSVESQAGATEAFF.

This chain connects TRBV29-1 to TRBJ1-1, with TRBD1 matching 7 bases. CDR3 size: 14 residues. J was trimmed by 6 bases and V by 3 bases; bases with no gene match: 10. Germline-derived CDR1 and CDR2 are SQVTM and ANQGSEA. The DNA for the CDR3 is TGCAGCGTTGATAAGACAGGGTCTGGGGCTGAAGCTTTCTTT. It yields the protein CSVDKTGSGAEAFF.

This clonotype was picked up a small number of times. The rearrangement links TRBV28 to TRBJ1-1; the D is unclear. V lost 4 bases to trimming and J lost 8 bases, with 8 bases between them. Per the germline V gene, CDR1 is MDHEN and CDR2 is SYDVKM. The CDR3 covers 11 residues. The CDR3 sequence is CASSSRTEAFF. The CDR3 region has the DNA TGTGCCAGCAGTTCGCGGACCGAAGCTTTCTTT.

The chain joins TRBV12-3 or TRBV12-4 to TRBJ1-2; D uncertain. The CDR3 is made up of 14 amino acids. V was clipped by 6 bases and J by 6 bases, with 17 bases between them. The CDR3 DNA follows: TGTGCCAGCAGCTCAATTATCGGGGTCCATGGCTACACCTTC. Translated: CASSSIIGVHGYTF.

The V and J genes are TRBV7-3 and TRBJ2-5; D unclear. The CDR3 is 14 amino acids. The germline V gene has CDR1 SGHTA and CDR2 FQGTGA. With 0 bases removed from V and 5 bases from J, the gap between germline ends came to 10 bases. The CDR3 bases are TGTGCCAGCAGCTTAACGTCCGGGCGGGAGACCCAGTACTTC. The encoded protein is CASSLTSGRETQYF.

The chain has TRBV12-3 or TRBV12-4 and TRBJ1-1; 8 bases are shared with TRBD1. The V segment lost 6 bases and the J segment 4 bases; nucleotides outside the gene matches: 13. The CDR3 runs to 16 residues. CDR3 protein: CASSTGQGLISTEAFF. The CDR3 bases are TGTGCCAGCAGCACCGGACAGGGTTTGATCAGCACTGAAGCTTTCTTT.

CDR3 amino acids: CASSASTGEDAGELFF. CDR3 sequence (DNA): TGTGCCAGCAGCGCATCTACAGGGGAGGACGCCGGGGAGCTGTTTTTT. This chain uses TRBV9 with TRBJ2-2, with D possibly TRBD1 on 7 matching bases. Trimming took 3 bases from V and 6 from J, leaving 18 bases between them. The CDR3 is made up of 16 amino acids. Germline V CDR1 and CDR2: SGDLS, YYNGEE.

This clonotype was recorded a few times. This chain joins TRBV4-1 and TRBJ1-1, with no clear D. V was pared by 1 base and J by 1 base, with 10 bases between. The CDR3 consists of 15 residues. CDR1 and CDR2 from the germline V gene are MGHRA and YSYEKL. The CDR3 spells CASSQGVTPNTEAFF. The CDR3 DNA reads TGCGCCAGCAGCCAAGGGGTGACCCCGAACACTGAAGCTTTCTTT.

The sample holds a few counts of this clonotype. This sequence joins TRBV27 and TRBJ1-1; D unclear. This CDR3 contains 11 residues. CDR1 is MNHEY and CDR2 is SMNVEV in the germline V gene (reference sequence). V lost 2 bases and J lost 11, with 9 bases in between. The CDR3 sequence is CASSLGQRAFF. CDR3 nucleotides: TGTGCCAGCAGTTTAGGCCAGCGGGCTTTCTTT.

This clonotype was seen many times. The rearrangement uses TRBV6-1 and TRBJ1-1; D remains ambiguous. V lost 6 bases to trimming and J lost 0 bases, with 5 bases between them. The CDR3 is 12 residues long. Germline assignment: CDR1 MNHNS and CDR2 SASEGT. The CDR3 region has the DNA TGTGCCAGCAGAAGGGTGAACACTGAAGCTTTCTTT. Protein product: CASRRVNTEAFF.

This clonotype was seen only a few times. The CDR3 DNA reads as TGTGCCAGCAGTCCTACAGGGGTAGTAAACACCATATATTTT. Its protein is CASSPTGVVNTIYF. V and J are TRBV12-3 or TRBV12-4 and TRBJ1-3, with TRBD1 matching over 7 bases. V dropped 5 bases and J dropped 6; count of bases not matched to a gene: 7. The CDR3 spans 14 residues.

This clonotype was seen more than once but under ten times. The germline gene is not matched at one end of the junction; a read error may be the cause. The V and J genes are TRBV4-1 and TRBJ1-1, with D unclear. The V gene's germline CDR1 is MGHRA and CDR2 YSYEKL. This CDR3 region has 18 residues. This chain's CDR3 is CASSQVIGSRQQNTEVFF. The CDR3 bases are TGCGCCAGCAGCCAAGTTATAGGGAGCCGTCAGCAGAACACTGAAGTTTTCTTT.

This clonotype was counted a few times. This chain links TRBV20-1 with TRBJ1-1, with D perhaps matching TRBD1 (5 bases). With 5 bases removed from V and 12 bases from J, the gap between germline ends came to 22 bases. The CDR3 runs 13 residues. Germline V gene data show CDR1 as DFQATT and CDR2 as SNEGSKA (reference sequence). CDR3: CSAGRDGGRVTFF. CDR3 DNA: TGCAGTGCTGGCCGGGACGGCGGGAGGGTGACTTTCTTT.

This clonotype appeared a few times. The chain recombines TRBV29-1 with TRBJ2-2; TRBD2 is a possible D gene (6 bases). V lost 2 bases, J lost 4 bases, and 8 bases lay in between. CDR1 and CDR2 from the germline V gene are SQVTM and ANQGSEA. CDR3 length: 13 residues. CDR3 sequence reads: CSVETSRTGELFF. The CDR3 DNA follows: TGCAGCGTTGAAACTAGCCGCACCGGGGAGCTGTTTTTT.

The genes are TRBV2 and TRBJ1-4; D is ambiguous. V was trimmed by 11 bases and J by 3 bases, leaving 13 bases between them. The germline CDR1 and CDR2 sequences are SNHLY and FYNNEI. The CDR3 is made up of 13 amino acids. DNA of the CDR3: TGTGCCGGGTGGAGGATCGCTAATGAAAAACTGTTTTTT. Translation: CAGWRIANEKLFF. Full variable domain (remainder filled in from reference TRBV2 and TRBJ1-4): EPEVTQTPSHQVTQMGQEVILRCVPISNHLYFYWYRQILGQKVEFLVSFYNNEISEKSEIFDDQFSVERPDGSNFTLKIRSTKLEDSAMYFCAGWRIANEKLFFGSGTQLSVL.

The chain couples TRBV9 to TRBJ2-2; D is uncertain. V was cut by 1 base and J by 0 bases, with 7 bases left in between. CDR3 length: 15 amino acids. Germline lookup yields CDR1 SGDLS and CDR2 YYNGEE. The CDR3 DNA follows: TGTGCCAGCAGCGTAAGGAGTTCGAACACCGGGGAGCTGTTTTTT. This translates into CASSVRSSNTGELFF.